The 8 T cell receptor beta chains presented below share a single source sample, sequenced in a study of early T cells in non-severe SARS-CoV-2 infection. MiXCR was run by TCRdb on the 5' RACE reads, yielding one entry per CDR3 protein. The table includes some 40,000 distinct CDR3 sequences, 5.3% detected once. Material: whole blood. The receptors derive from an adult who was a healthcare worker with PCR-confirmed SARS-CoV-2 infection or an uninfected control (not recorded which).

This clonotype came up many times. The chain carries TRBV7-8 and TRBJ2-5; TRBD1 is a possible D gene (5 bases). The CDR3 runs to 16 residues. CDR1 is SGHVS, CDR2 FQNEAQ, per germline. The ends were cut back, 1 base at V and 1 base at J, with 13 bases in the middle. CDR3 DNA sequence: TGTGCCAGCAGCTTAGGGGGCGGCCAGATCCAAGAGACCCAGTACTTC. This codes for CASSLGGGQIQETQYF.

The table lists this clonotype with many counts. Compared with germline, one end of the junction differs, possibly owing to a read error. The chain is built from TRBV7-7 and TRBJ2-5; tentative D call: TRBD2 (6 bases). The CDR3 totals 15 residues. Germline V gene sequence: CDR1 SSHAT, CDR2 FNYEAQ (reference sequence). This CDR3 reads CASSPGLSHLETQYF. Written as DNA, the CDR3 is TGTGCTAGCAGCCCGGGACTTAGCCACTTAGAGACCCAGTACTTC.

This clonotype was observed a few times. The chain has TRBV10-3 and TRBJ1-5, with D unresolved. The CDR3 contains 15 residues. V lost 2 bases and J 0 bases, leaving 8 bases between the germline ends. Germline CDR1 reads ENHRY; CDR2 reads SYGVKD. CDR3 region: CAISEGSDSNQPQHF. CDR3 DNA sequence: TGTGCCATCAGTGAGGGGTCAGATAGCAATCAGCCCCAGCATTTT.

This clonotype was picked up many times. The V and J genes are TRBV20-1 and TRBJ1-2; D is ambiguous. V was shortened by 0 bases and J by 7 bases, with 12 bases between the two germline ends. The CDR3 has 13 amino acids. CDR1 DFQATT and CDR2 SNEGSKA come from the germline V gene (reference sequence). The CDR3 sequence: CSAREAAIPGYTF. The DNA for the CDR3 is TGCAGTGCTAGAGAGGCAGCGATTCCTGGCTACACCTTC.

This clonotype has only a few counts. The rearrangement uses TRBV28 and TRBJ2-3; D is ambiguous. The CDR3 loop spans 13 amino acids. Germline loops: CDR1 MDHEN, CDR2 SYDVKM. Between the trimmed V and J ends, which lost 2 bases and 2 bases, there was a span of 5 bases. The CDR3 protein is CASSLQPTDTQYF. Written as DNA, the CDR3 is TGTGCCAGCAGTTTACAGCCCACAGATACGCAGTATTTT.

The DNA for the CDR3 is TGTGCCAGCAGCCCTTGGAGCGGGAGGGCCAACGAGCAGTACTTC. It codes for CASSPWSGRANEQYF. This chain connects TRBV12-3 or TRBV12-4 to TRBJ2-7; 10 bases line up with TRBD2. The ends lost 6 bases at V and 5 bases at J; junction bases unmatched: 10. CDR3 length: 15 residues.

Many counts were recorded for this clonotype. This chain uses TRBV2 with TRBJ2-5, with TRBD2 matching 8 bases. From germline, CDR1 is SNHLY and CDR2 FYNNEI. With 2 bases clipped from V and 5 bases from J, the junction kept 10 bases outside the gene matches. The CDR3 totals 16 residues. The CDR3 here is CASSEPPGGGVETQYF. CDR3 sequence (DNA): TGTGCCAGCAGTGAACCTCCGGGAGGGGGGGTTGAGACCCAGTACTTC. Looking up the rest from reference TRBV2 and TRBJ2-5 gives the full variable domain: EPEVTQTPSHQVTQMGQEVILRCVPISNHLYFYWYRQILGQKVEFLVSFYNNEISEKSEIFDDQFSVERPDGSNFTLKIRSTKLEDSAMYFCASSEPPGGGVETQYFGPGTRLLVL.

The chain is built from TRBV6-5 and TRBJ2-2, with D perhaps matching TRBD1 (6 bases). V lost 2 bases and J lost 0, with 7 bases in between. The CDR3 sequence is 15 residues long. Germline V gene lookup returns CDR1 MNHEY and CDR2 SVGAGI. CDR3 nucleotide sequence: TGTGCCAGCAGTTACCAGGGGACGAACACCGGGGAGCTGTTTTTT. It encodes CASSYQGTNTGELFF.